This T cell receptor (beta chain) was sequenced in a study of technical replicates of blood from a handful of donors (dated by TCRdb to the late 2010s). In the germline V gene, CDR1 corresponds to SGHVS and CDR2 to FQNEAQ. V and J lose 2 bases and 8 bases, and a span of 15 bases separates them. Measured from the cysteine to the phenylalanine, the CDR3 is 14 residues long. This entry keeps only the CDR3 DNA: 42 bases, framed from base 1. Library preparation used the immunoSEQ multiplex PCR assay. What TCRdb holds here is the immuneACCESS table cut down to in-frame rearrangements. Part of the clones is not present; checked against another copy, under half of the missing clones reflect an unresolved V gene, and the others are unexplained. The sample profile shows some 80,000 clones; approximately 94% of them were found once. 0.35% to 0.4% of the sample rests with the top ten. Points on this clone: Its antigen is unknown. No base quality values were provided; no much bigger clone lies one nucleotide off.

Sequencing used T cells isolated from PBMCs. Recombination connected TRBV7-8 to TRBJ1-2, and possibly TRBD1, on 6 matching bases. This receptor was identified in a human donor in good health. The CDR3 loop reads CASSLRGHALGYTF. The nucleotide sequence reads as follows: TGTGCCAGCAGCTTAAGGGGACATGCTCTAGGCTACACCTTC.